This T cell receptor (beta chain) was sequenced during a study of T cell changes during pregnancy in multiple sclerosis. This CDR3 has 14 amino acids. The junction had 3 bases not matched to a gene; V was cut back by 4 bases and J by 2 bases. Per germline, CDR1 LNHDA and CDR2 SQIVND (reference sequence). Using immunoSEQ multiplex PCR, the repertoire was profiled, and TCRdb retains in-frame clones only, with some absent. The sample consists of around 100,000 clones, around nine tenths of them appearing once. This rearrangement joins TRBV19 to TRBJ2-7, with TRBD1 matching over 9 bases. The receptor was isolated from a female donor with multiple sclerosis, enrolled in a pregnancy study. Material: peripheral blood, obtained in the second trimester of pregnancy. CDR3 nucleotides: TGTGCCAGTAGTAAGGGGACAGGGACCTACGAGCAGTACTTC. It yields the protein CASSKGTGTYEQYF.